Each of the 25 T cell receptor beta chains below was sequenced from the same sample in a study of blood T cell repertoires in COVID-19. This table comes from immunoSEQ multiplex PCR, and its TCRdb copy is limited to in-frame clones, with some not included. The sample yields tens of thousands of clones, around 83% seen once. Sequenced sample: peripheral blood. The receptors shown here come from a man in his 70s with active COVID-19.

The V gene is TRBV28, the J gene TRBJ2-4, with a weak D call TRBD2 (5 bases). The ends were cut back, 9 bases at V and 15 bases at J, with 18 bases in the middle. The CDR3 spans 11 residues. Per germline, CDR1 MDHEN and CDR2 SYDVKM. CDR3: CARRREPYRYF. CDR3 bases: TGTGCCAGGCGCCGGGAACCCTATCGGTACTTC.

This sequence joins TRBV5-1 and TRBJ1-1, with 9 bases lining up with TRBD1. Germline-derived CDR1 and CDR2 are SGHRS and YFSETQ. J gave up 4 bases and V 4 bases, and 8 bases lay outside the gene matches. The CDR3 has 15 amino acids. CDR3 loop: CASSNSTGGGTEAFF. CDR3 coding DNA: TGCGCCAGCAGCAACTCCACAGGGGGCGGCACTGAAGCTTTCTTT.

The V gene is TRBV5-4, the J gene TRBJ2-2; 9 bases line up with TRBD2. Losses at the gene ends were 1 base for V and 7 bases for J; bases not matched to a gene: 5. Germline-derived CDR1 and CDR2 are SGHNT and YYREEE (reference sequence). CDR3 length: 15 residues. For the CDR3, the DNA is TGTGCCAGCAGCTTGAGAGCGGGGGGAAACGGGGAGCTGTTTTTT. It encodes CASSLRAGGNGELFF.

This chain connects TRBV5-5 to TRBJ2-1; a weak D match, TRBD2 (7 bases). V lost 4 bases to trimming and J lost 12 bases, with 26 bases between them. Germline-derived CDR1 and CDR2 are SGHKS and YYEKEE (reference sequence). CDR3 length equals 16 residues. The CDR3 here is CASSPLGGGAGIGQFF. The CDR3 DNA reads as TGTGCCAGCAGCCCTCTGGGGGGGGGCGCCGGGATAGGGCAGTTCTTC.

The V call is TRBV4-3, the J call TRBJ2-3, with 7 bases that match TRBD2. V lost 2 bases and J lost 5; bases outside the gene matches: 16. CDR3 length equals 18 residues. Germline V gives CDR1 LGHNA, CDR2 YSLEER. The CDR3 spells CASSQNPSVSGEVDTQYF. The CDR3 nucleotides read TGCGCCAGCAGCCAAAATCCCTCCGTGAGCGGGGAGGTAGATACGCAGTATTTT.

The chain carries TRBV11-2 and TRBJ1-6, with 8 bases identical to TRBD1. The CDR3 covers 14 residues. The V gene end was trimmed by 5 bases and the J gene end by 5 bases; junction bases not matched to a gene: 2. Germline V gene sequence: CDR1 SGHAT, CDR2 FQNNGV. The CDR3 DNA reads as TGTGCCAGCAGCCTGGACAGGGATAATTCACCCCTCCACTTT. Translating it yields CASSLDRDNSPLHF.

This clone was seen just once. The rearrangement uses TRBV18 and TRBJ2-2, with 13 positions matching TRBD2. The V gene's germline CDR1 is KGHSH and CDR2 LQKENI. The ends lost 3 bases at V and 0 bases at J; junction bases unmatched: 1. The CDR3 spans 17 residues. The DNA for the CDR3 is TGTGCCAGCTCACCGGGACTAGCGGGGCCGAACACCGGGGAGCTGTTTTTT. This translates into CASSPGLAGPNTGELFF.

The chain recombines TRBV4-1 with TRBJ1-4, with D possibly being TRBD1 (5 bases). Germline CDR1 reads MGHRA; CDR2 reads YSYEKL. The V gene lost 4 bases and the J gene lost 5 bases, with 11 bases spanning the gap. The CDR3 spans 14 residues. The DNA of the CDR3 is TGCGCCAGCAGCCTCCGGGACTGGAATGAAAAACTGTTTTTT. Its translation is CASSLRDWNEKLFF.

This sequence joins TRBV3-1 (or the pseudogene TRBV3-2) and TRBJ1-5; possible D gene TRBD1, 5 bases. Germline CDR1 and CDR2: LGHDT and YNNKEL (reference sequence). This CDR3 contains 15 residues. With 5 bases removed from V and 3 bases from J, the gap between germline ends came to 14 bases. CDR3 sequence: CASSSRAEVNQPQHF. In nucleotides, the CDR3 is TGTGCCAGCAGCTCCAGGGCCGAGGTCAATCAGCCCCAGCATTTT.

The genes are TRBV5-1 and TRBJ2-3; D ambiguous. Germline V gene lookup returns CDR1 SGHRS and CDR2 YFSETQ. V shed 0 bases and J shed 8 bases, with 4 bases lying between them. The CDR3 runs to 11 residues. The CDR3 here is CASSLDSTQYF. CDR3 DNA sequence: TGCGCCAGCAGCTTGGACAGTACGCAGTATTTT.

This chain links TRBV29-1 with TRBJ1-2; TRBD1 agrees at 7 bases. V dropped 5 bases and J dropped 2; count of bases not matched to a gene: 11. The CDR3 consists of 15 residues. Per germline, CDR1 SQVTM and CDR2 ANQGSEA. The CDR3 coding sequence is TGCAGCGTTATGGGGCGTAAGGACAGGAACTATGGCTACACCTTC. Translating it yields CSVMGRKDRNYGYTF.

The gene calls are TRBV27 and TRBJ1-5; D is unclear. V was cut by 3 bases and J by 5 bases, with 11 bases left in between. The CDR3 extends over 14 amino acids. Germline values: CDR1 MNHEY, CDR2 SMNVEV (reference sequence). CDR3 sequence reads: CASSLRIEYQPQHF. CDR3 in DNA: TGTGCCAGCAGTTTGAGGATAGAGTATCAGCCCCAGCATTTT.

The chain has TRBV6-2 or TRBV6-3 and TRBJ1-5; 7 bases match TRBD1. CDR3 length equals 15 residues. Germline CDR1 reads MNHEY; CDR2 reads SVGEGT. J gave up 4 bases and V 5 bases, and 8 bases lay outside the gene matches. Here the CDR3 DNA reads TGTGCCAGCAGTAGGGTGACAGGGTTGAATCAGCCCCAGCATTTT. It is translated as CASSRVTGLNQPQHF.

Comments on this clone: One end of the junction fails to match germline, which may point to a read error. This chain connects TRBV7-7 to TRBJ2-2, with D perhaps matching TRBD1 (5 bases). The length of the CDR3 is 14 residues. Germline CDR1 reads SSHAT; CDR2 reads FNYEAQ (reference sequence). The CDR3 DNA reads TGTGCTAGCAGCTTACACAGGTCCACCGGGGAGCTGTTTTTT. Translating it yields CASSLHRSTGELFF.

The CDR3 DNA follows: TGTGCCAGCAGTTACGTGGAGGGATTTTACTATGGCTACACCTTC. It codes for CASSYVEGFYYGYTF. The chain has TRBV6-2 or TRBV6-3 and TRBJ1-2; unclear D gene. The length of the CDR3 is 15 residues. Deletions cut 2 bases from V and 3 bases from J, with 13 bases between. Germline CDR1 MNHEY, CDR2 SVGEGT.

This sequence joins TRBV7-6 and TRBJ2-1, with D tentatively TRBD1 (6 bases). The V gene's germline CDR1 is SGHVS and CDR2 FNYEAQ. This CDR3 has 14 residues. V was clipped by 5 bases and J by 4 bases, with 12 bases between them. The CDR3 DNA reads TGTGCCAGCAGCGCGGACAGTAGTTACAATGAGCAGTTCTTC. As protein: CASSADSSYNEQFF.

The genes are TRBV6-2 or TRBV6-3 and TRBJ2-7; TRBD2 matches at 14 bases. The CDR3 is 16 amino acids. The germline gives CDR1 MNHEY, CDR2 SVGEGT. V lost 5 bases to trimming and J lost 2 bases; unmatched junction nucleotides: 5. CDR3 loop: CASSGGLAGDPYEQYF. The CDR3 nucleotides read TGTGCCAGCAGTGGGGGACTAGCGGGGGATCCCTACGAGCAGTACTTC.

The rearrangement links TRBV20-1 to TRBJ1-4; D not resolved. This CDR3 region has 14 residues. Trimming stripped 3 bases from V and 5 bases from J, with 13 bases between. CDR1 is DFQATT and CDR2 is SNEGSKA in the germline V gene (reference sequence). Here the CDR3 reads CSASVEGPNEKLFF. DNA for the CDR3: TGCAGTGCTAGTGTTGAGGGCCCGAATGAAAAACTGTTTTTT.

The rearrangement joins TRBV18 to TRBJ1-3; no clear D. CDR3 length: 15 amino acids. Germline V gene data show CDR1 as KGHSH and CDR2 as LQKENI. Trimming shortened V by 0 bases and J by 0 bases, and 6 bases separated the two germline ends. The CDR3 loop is CASSPPSSSGNTIYF. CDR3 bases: TGTGCCAGCTCACCACCGTCTAGCTCTGGAAACACCATATATTTT. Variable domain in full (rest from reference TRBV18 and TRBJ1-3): NAGVMQNPRHLVRRRGQEARLRCSPMKGHSHVYWYRQLPEEGLKFMVYLQKENIIDESGMPKERFSAEFPKEGPSILRIQQVVRGDSAAYFCASSPPSSSGNTIYFGEGSWLTVV.

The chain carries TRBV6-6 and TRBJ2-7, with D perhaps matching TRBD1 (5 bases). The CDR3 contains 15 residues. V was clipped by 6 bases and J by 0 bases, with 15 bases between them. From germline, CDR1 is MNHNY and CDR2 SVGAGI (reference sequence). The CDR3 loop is CASSYDSLSSYEQYF. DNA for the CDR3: TGTGCCAGCAGCTATGACAGCTTAAGCTCCTACGAGCAGTACTTC.

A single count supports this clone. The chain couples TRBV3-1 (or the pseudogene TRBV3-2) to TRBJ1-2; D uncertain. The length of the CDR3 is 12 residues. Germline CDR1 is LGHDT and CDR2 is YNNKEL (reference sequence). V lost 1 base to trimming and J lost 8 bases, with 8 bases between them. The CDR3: CASSQGRAGYTF. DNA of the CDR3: TGTGCCAGCAGCCAAGGGAGGGCGGGCTACACCTTC.

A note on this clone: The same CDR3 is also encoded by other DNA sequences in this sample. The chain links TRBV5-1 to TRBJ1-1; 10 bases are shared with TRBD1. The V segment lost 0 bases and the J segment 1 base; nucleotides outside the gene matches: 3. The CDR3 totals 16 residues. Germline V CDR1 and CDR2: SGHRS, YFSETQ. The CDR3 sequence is CASSLGQGAGNTEAFF. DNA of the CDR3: TGCGCCAGCAGCTTGGGACAGGGGGCTGGGAACACTGAAGCTTTCTTT.

The CDR3 here is CASQRTGGVEQYF. CDR3 coding DNA: TGTGCCAGCCAGAGGACAGGGGGTGTCGAGCAGTACTTC. The gene calls are TRBV6-5 and TRBJ2-7, with 10 positions matching TRBD1. V shed 8 bases and J 6 bases; nucleotides not matched to a gene: 7. The CDR3 spans 13 residues. The V gene's germline CDR1 is MNHEY and CDR2 SVGAGI.

CDR3 sequence reads: CASSSSVGGTEAFF. The CDR3 region has the DNA TGTGCCAGCAGCTCGTCCGTGGGGGGCACTGAAGCTTTCTTT. J is TRBJ1-1 and V is TRBV2; D might be TRBD1 (5 bases). The germline gives CDR1 SNHLY, CDR2 FYNNEI. This CDR3 comprises 14 residues. The V gene lost 6 bases and the J gene lost 4 bases, with 15 bases spanning the gap.

The DNA for the CDR3 is TGTGCCAGCAGTTACGGGGACAGGGGAGGAACTGAAGCTTTCTTT. Its translation: CASSYGDRGGTEAFF. This chain joins TRBV6-5 and TRBJ1-1, with TRBD1 identical over 10 bases. The germline V gene has CDR1 MNHEY and CDR2 SVGAGI. The J segment lost 5 bases and the V segment lost 2 bases, leaving 5 bases of the junction unmatched. This CDR3 is 15 amino acids long.